The 32 T cell receptor beta chains below come from one sample, sequenced in a study of CD8+ T cells in alopecia areata. Extracted RNA was reverse transcribed, and the resulting cDNA served as sequencing template. The assay was immunoSEQ multiplex PCR, and TCRdb's table has in-frame clones only and misses some. The sample has some 22,000 clones, under 60% seen once. The material sequenced was NKG2D-high CD8+ T cells sorted from blood. All receptors derive from a human donor with alopecia areata.

This clone has more than one count but fewer than ten. The chain is built from TRBV7-9 and TRBJ2-3, with 10 bases that match TRBD2. The V gene end was trimmed by 2 bases and the J gene end by 6 bases; junction bases not matched to a gene: 2. The CDR3 is made up of 14 amino acids. Germline V lookup: CDR1 SEHNR, CDR2 FQNEAQ (reference sequence). The CDR3 loop reads CASSLRAGGDTQYF. CDR3 coding DNA: TGTGCCAGCAGCTTAAGAGCGGGAGGGGATACGCAGTATTTT.

This clone was recorded a few times. V gene TRBV7-9 combines with J gene TRBJ1-2, with TRBD1 matching 7 bases. The V and J ends lost 3 bases and 4 bases, in that order; junction bases with no gene match: 5. This CDR3 region has 14 residues. Germline CDR1 reads SEHNR; CDR2 reads FQNEAQ (reference sequence). CDR3 nucleotides: TGTGCCAGCAGCTTCGGGGGACAGATCTATGGCTACACCTTC. Encoded protein: CASSFGGQIYGYTF.

The chain joins TRBV7-7 to TRBJ2-5; D perhaps matches TRBD2 (7 bases). CDR1 and CDR2 from the germline V gene are SSHAT and FNYEAQ (reference sequence). This CDR3 comprises 14 residues. This chain's CDR3 is CASSSGGGQETQYF. The CDR3 nucleotides are TGTGCTAGCTCTAGCGGAGGGGGCCAAGAGACCCAGTACTTC.

The gene calls are TRBV29-1 and TRBJ1-2; 10 bases are a match to TRBD1. Germline CDR1 SQVTM, CDR2 ANQGSEA. The trim removed 4 bases at V and 6 bases at J, leaving 5 bases unmatched. The CDR3 spans 13 residues. CDR3 protein: CSVVGQGGDGYTF. The CDR3 coding sequence is TGCAGCGTTGTCGGACAGGGGGGAGATGGCTACACCTTC.

This clone was picked up a small number of times. The CDR3 DNA is TGTGCCACCCTTACCCCAGGGGGCCGGGGCTACACCTTC. Residues: CATLTPGGRGYTF. The chain joins TRBV2 to TRBJ1-2; 8 bases map to TRBD1. Germline lookup yields CDR1 SNHLY and CDR2 FYNNEI. J was trimmed by 8 bases and V by 10 bases; bases with no gene match: 12. This CDR3 has 13 amino acids.

This sequence joins TRBV29-1 and TRBJ1-4; D is uncertain. The CDR3 totals 13 residues. V was pared by 6 bases and J by 3 bases, with 11 bases between. From germline, CDR1 is SQVTM and CDR2 ANQGSEA. The CDR3 loop reads CSVEGRPNEKLFF. The CDR3 region has the DNA TGCAGCGTAGAGGGAAGGCCTAATGAAAAACTGTTTTTT.

This clone came up once. The chain joins TRBV7-3 to TRBJ2-3; D unclear. CDR3 length: 14 amino acids. Per the germline V gene, CDR1 is SGHTA and CDR2 is FQGTGA. V gave up 3 bases and J gave up 2 bases, with 9 bases separating them. The CDR3 coding sequence is TGTGCCAGCAGCTTTCTCGGGCCCACAGATACGCAGTATTTT. As protein: CASSFLGPTDTQYF.

V gene TRBV6-5 combines with J gene TRBJ1-1; D not resolved. The CDR3 totals 12 residues. Between the trimmed V and J ends, which lost 2 bases and 6 bases, there was a span of 7 bases. Germline CDR1 and CDR2: MNHEY and SVGAGI. The CDR3 bases are TGTGCCAGCAGTTACCAGCCCCCTGAAGCTTTCTTT. Amino acids: CASSYQPPEAFF.

The gene calls are TRBV29-1 and TRBJ1-1; weak D call: TRBD1 (5 bases). Germline loops: CDR1 SQVTM, CDR2 ANQGSEA. Trimming cost V 5 bases and J 11 bases, with 12 bases left between them. The CDR3 is made up of 10 amino acids. This CDR3 reads CSVYGTDAFF. CDR3 coding DNA: TGCAGCGTTTACGGGACCGACGCTTTCTTT.

The gene calls are TRBV5-6 and TRBJ2-7, with TRBD1 as a possible D gene (6 bases). Trimming removed 2 bases at V and 5 bases at J, with 8 bases between. CDR3 length equals 12 residues. Germline lookup yields CDR1 SGHDT and CDR2 YYEEEE. CDR3 loop: CASSFTGNEQYF. DNA for the CDR3: TGTGCCAGCAGCTTTACAGGGAACGAGCAGTACTTC.

The chain has TRBV9 and TRBJ2-4; 9 bases are shared with TRBD2. This CDR3 is 14 amino acids long. Looked up from germline, CDR1 is SGDLS and CDR2 is YYNGEE. The J segment lost 6 bases and the V segment lost 3 bases, leaving 4 bases of the junction unmatched. The CDR3 loop reads CASSAGGGVNIQYF. The CDR3 DNA is TGTGCCAGCAGCGCAGGCGGGGGGGTAAACATTCAGTACTTC. Together with reference TRBV9 and TRBJ2-4, the CDR3 gives the full variable domain: DSGVTQTPKHLITATGQRVTLRCSPRSGDLSVYWYQQSLDQGLQFLIQYYNGEERAKGNILERFSAQQFPDLHSELNLSSLELGDSALYFCASSAGGGVNIQYFGAGTRLSVL.

The chain uses TRBV27 and TRBJ2-5, with D perhaps TRBD1 (5 bases). The J call could be wrong; TRBJ2-7 is a better fit for the DNA end. Germline V gene lookup returns CDR1 MNHEY and CDR2 SMNVEV (reference sequence). The CDR3 totals 14 residues. In DNA form, the CDR3 reads TGTGCCAGCAGTTGGGCCTTAACAGGAAACGAGCAGTACTTC. Protein product: CASSWALTGNEQYF.

This clone occurred a few times. The chain employs TRBV7-9 and TRBJ2-7; the D gene is possibly TRBD2 (6 bases). The germline V gene has CDR1 SEHNR and CDR2 FQNEAQ (reference sequence). The CDR3 is made up of 16 amino acids. Trimming cost V 5 bases and J 2 bases, with 19 bases left between them. The CDR3 protein is CASSHDSGPNAYEQYF. DNA for the CDR3: TGTGCCAGCAGCCATGATAGCGGCCCAAACGCCTACGAGCAGTACTTC.

A remark on this clone: Other nucleotide sequences from this sample produce the same CDR3. The chain employs TRBV14 and TRBJ2-5, with D perhaps matching TRBD2 (5 bases). Germline values: CDR1 SGHDN, CDR2 FVKESK. The CDR3 totals 16 residues. V gave up 0 bases and J gave up 6 bases, with 17 bases separating them. In DNA form, the CDR3 reads TGTGCCAGCAGCCAAGATACGGCGGCCCCGGGGAAGACCCAGTACTTC. Its protein product is CASSQDTAAPGKTQYF.

This clone was counted a few times. This rearrangement joins TRBV28 to TRBJ2-1; TRBD1 might be the D (5 bases). With 1 base removed from V and 1 base from J, the gap between germline ends came to 11 bases. CDR3 size: 16 residues. Germline V gene data show CDR1 as MDHEN and CDR2 as SYDVKM. CDR3 coding DNA: TGTGCCAGCAGTTTATTCGACAGTTCTTCCTACAATGAGCAGTTCTTC. It yields the protein CASSLFDSSSYNEQFF. Together with reference TRBV28 and TRBJ2-1, the CDR3 gives the full variable domain: DVKVTQSSRYLVKRTGEKVFLECVQDMDHENMFWYRQDPGLGLRLIYFSYDVKMKEKGDIPEGYSVSREKKERFSLILESASTNQTSMYLCASSLFDSSSYNEQFFGPGTRLTVL.

The genes are TRBV28 and TRBJ1-5, with TRBD1 as a possible D gene (6 bases). CDR3 length: 14 amino acids. V shed 1 base and J shed 7 bases, with 11 bases lying between them. The germline CDR1 and CDR2 sequences are MDHEN and SYDVKM. The CDR3 protein is CASSLSRGGQPQHF. CDR3 DNA: TGTGCCAGCAGTTTATCCAGGGGAGGCCAGCCCCAGCATTTT.

The chain is built from TRBV9 and TRBJ2-1; D gene uncertain. The V gene lost 0 bases and the J gene lost 5 bases, with 12 bases spanning the gap. The CDR3 consists of 15 residues. Germline loops: CDR1 SGDLS, CDR2 YYNGEE. CDR3 protein: CASSVGPLSNNEQFF. The CDR3 DNA follows: TGTGCCAGCAGCGTAGGTCCCCTCAGCAACAATGAGCAGTTCTTC.

This clone is a singleton in its sample. The CDR3 coding sequence is TGCGCCAGCAGCCCCCTCGACAGGGAGCCAAACAATGAGCAGTTCTTC. It yields the protein CASSPLDREPNNEQFF. This chain links TRBV5-1 with TRBJ2-1; 7 bases map to TRBD1. V shed 4 bases, J shed 5 bases, and the junction held 12 bases outside the gene matches. CDR3 length: 16 residues. Germline CDR1 SGHRS, CDR2 YFSETQ. The full variable domain, with the rest looked up from reference TRBV5-1 and TRBJ2-1, is KAGVTQTPRYLIKTRGQQVTLSCSPISGHRSVSWYQQTPGQGLQFLFEYFSETQRNKGNFPGRFSGRQFSNSRSEMNVSTLELGDSALYLCASSPLDREPNNEQFFGPGTRLTVL.

CDR3 nucleotide sequence: TGTGCCAGCAGCGCCCACCAGCGTTGGCCTAGCACAGATACGCAGTATTTT. Translation gives CASSAHQRWPSTDTQYF. The rearrangement links TRBV9 to TRBJ2-3; D is ambiguous. V dropped 3 bases and J dropped 0 bases, with 17 bases sitting between them. Per germline, CDR1 SGDLS and CDR2 YYNGEE. The CDR3 sequence is 17 residues long. The variable domain in full, with the rest retrieved from reference TRBV9 and TRBJ2-3, is DSGVTQTPKHLITATGQRVTLRCSPRSGDLSVYWYQQSLDQGLQFLIQYYNGEERAKGNILERFSAQQFPDLHSELNLSSLELGDSALYFCASSAHQRWPSTDTQYFGPGTRLTVL.

The rearrangement joins TRBV11-1 to TRBJ2-1; TRBD1 matches 7 bases. Germline CDR1 and CDR2: SGHAT and FQDESV (reference sequence). This CDR3 contains 15 residues. V lost 5 bases and J lost 7; bases outside the gene matches: 11. The CDR3 region is CASSPYRGIRNEQFF. In DNA, the CDR3 is TGTGCCAGCAGCCCATACAGGGGTATAAGGAATGAGCAGTTCTTC.

This clone was detected only a few times. The gene calls are TRBV27 and TRBJ2-1, with 10 positions matching TRBD2. Germline V lookup: CDR1 MNHEY, CDR2 SMNVEV (reference sequence). This CDR3 region has 13 residues. Trimming took 7 bases from V and 7 from J; bases not matched to a gene: 4. CDR3 bases: TGTGCCAGCACGTGGACTAGCGGAAATGAGCAGTTCTTC. Translated: CASTWTSGNEQFF.

The chain recombines TRBV21-1 with TRBJ1-5; TRBD1 is the table's D call and was not checked against the DNA. TRBV21-1 constitutes a pseudogene. This CDR3 is 15 amino acids long. The DNA of the CDR3 is TGTGCCAGCAGCAATAGGTCCAGGAGCAATCAGCCCCAGCATTTT. Amino acid sequence: CASSNRSRSNQPQHF.

The J gene is TRBJ2-7, the V gene TRBV9, with 7 bases that match TRBD2. Germline V CDR1 and CDR2: SGDLS, YYNGEE. The ends lost 0 bases at V and 5 bases at J; junction bases unmatched: 11. The CDR3 has 16 residues. The CDR3 sequence: CASSVGGGSSFDEQYF. The CDR3 DNA sequence: TGTGCCAGCAGCGTAGGTGGCGGGAGTAGCTTCGACGAGCAGTACTTC.

This chain joins TRBV13 and TRBJ2-7, with D unresolved. The CDR3 covers 13 residues. V lost 5 bases and J 5 bases, leaving 13 bases between the germline ends. Germline values: CDR1 PRHDT, CDR2 FYEKMQ (reference sequence). The CDR3 bases are TGTGCCAGCAGCACCGGTACCGCGGACGAGCAGTACTTC. Translation gives CASSTGTADEQYF. The full variable domain, completed using reference TRBV13 and TRBJ2-7, is AAGVIQSPRHLIKEKRETATLKCYPIPRHDTVYWYQQGPGQDPQFLISFYEKMQSDKGSIPDRFSAQQFSDYHSELNMSSLELGDSALYFCASSTGTADEQYFGPGTRLTVT.

V is TRBV5-4 and J is TRBJ2-3, with D unclear. CDR1 is SGHNT and CDR2 is YYREEE in the germline V gene (reference sequence). This CDR3 comprises 16 residues. V was shortened by 0 bases and J by 0 bases, with 11 bases between the two germline ends. CDR3 amino acids: CASSLDLGSSTDTQYF. CDR3 bases: TGTGCCAGCAGCTTGGATCTAGGATCTAGCACAGATACGCAGTATTTT.

This rearrangement joins TRBV7-6 to TRBJ1-1; 8 bases match TRBD1. The CDR3 is made up of 16 amino acids. V gave up 0 bases and J gave up 6 bases; unmatched junction bases: 9. Germline V gene data show CDR1 as SGHVS and CDR2 as FNYEAQ. CDR3 nucleotides: TGTGCCAGCAGCTTAGCGCTTCCAGGGGGCTCGCCTGAAGCTTTCTTT. Its translation: CASSLALPGGSPEAFF.

The rearrangement joins TRBV6-1 to TRBJ1-1; D may be TRBD1 (6 bases). This CDR3 comprises 14 residues. V was shortened by 10 bases and J by 7 bases, with 22 bases between the two germline ends. In germline, CDR1 is MNHNS, CDR2 SASEGT. The CDR3 reads CATRRGGASGEAFF. Written as DNA, the CDR3 is TGTGCCACAAGACGGGGGGGCGCATCGGGTGAAGCTTTCTTT.

This clone was detected only a few times. This chain links TRBV19 with TRBJ2-1; TRBD1 aligns across 8 bases. Germline lookup yields CDR1 LNHDA and CDR2 SQIVND (reference sequence). This CDR3 is built from 16 residues. J was trimmed by 4 bases and V by 4 bases; bases with no gene match: 9. CDR3 sequence (DNA): TGTGCCAGTAGTAAGACAGGGGCGGGGATTTACAATGAGCAGTTCTTC. It translates to CASSKTGAGIYNEQFF.

The chain joins TRBV13 to TRBJ2-1; 12 bases align to TRBD1. Germline CDR1 and CDR2: PRHDT and FYEKMQ (reference sequence). The CDR3 length is 13 residues. Trimming at V came to 6 bases and at J to 8 bases, leaving 2 bases not matched to a gene. The CDR3 DNA is TGTGCCAGCAGAGGGACAGGGGGCCATGAGCAGTTCTTC. It translates to CASRGTGGHEQFF.

This CDR3 reads CASSLGLGPYEQYF. The CDR3 region has the DNA TGCGCCAGCAGCCTGGGACTAGGTCCCTACGAGCAGTACTTC. This rearrangement joins TRBV4-1 to TRBJ2-7, with TRBD2 matching 8 bases. Germline assignment: CDR1 MGHRA and CDR2 YSYEKL. The CDR3 contains 14 residues. Germline trimming cut 4 bases from V and 2 bases from J; bases unmatched to any gene: 4.

V and J are TRBV5-4 and TRBJ1-1; D not certain. In germline, CDR1 is SGHNT, CDR2 YYREEE (reference sequence). The germline V and J ends were trimmed by 9 bases and 1 base, with 10 bases remaining between them. There are 12 residues in the CDR3. The CDR3 region is CATQLENTEAFF. In DNA form, the CDR3 reads TGTGCCACCCAGTTGGAGAACACTGAAGCTTTCTTT.

Of note for this clone: An end of the junction does not agree with germline; a read error may underlie this. The chain joins TRBV7-3 to TRBJ2-1; TRBD2 agrees at 7 bases. The CDR3 loop spans 14 amino acids. Germline V gene data show CDR1 as SGHTA and CDR2 as FQGTGA. The CDR3 coding sequence is TGTGCCAGCAGCTCCGGACTAGGTGTCAATGGGCAGTTCTTC. It is translated as CASSSGLGVNGQFF.